Listed below are T cell receptor beta chains from one sample, sequenced in a study of CD8 T cells in ankylosing spondylitis. MiXCR, applied by TCRdb to the 5' RACE reads, yields one record per CDR3 protein. The table has roughly 670,000 distinct CDR3 sequences, 15% to 20% seen once. Sequenced input: blood, either unsorted or a sorted T cell fraction (not recorded which). These receptor sequences come from a male donor with ankylosing spondylitis. CDR3s include the opening cysteine and the closing phenylalanine or tryptophan. A D gene is named only where the DNA matches it firmly. Only part of the rows carry a size: once, few, many, or a class if the clone is expanded.

TRBV11-2	few	TRBJ2-3	NA	TGTGCCAGCAGCTTAGGGGAGGCCACGCAGTATTTT	CASSLGEATQYF
TRBV20-1	few	TRBJ1-5	TRBD1	TGCAGTGCTCGGGACAGCCATCTGGGTTGGGGCAATCAGCCCCAGCATTTT	CSARDSHLGWGNQPQHF
TRBV7-2	few	TRBJ2-1	TRBD2	TGTGCCAGCAGCTTTTTTGGCGGGAGTTCCAATGAGCAGTTCTTC	CASSFFGGSSNEQFF
TRBV6-5	NA	TRBJ2-7	TRBD1	TGTGCCAGCAGTACTTTGGACAGGGCCTACGAGCAGTACTTC	CASSTLDRAYEQYF
TRBV27	NA	TRBJ2-1	TRBD1	TGTGCCAGCAGTCCCCGGGACAGGGGGATGAATGAGCAGTTCTTC	CASSPRDRGMNEQFF
TRBV20-1	NA	TRBJ2-2	NA	TGCAGTGCTAGAGATTTTAGGGGGACCGGGGAGCTGTTTTTT	CSARDFRGTGELFF
TRBV27	NA	TRBJ1-1	TRBD1	TGTGCCAGCAGGGGGTTGGGACAGGGGGTTGCTGAAGCTTTCTTT	CASRGLGQGVAEAFF
TRBV11-2	NA	TRBJ2-3	TRBD2	TGTGCCAGCAGCTTAGCTACTAGCGGGAGTGCAGATACGCAGTATTTT	CASSLATSGSADTQYF
TRBV20-1	NA	TRBJ2-5	TRBD2	TGCAGTGCTATATCTAGCGGGAGGCCCCAAGAGACCCAGTACTTC	CSAISSGRPQETQYF
TRBV20-1	NA	TRBJ2-3	NA	TGCAGTGCTAGAGATGGAGGGAGGGGGGGCGGCACAGATACGCAGTATTTT	CSARDGGRGGGTDTQYF
TRBV6-1	NA	TRBJ1-5	NA	TGTGCCAGCAGCCTGGAGGGGACCCTGGCTGGATCAGCCCCCCAGCATTTT	CASSLEGTLAGSAPQHF
TRBV12-3/TRBV12-4	NA	TRBJ2-5	TRBD2	TGTGCCAGCAGCCACCGGGGGGACCTCCAAGAGACCCAGTACTTC	CASSHRGDLQETQYF
TRBV9	NA	TRBJ1-2	NA	TGTGCCAGCAGCGTAGCAGTCAGCCCTAACTATGGCTACACCTTC	CASSVAVSPNYGYTF
TRBV25-1	NA	TRBJ1-4	NA	TGTGCCAGCAGTGATATATCGCGGGCCTCTAATGAAAAACTGTTTTTT	CASSDISRASNEKLFF
TRBV12-3/TRBV12-4	many	TRBJ2-7	TRBD2	TGTGCCAGCAGCTCCCCTAGCGGGGGGATCTACGAGCAGTACTTC	CASSSPSGGIYEQYF
TRBV7-2	NA	TRBJ1-5	NA	TGTGCCAGCAGCCAAAGGGGTGCAGGGTGGCGGCAGCCCCAGCATTTT	CASSQRGAGWRQPQHF
TRBV7-9	few	TRBJ2-1	TRBD1	TGTGCCAGCAGCTGGGGGACAGGGAACCGGGATGAGCAGTTCTTC	CASSWGTGNRDEQFF
TRBV7-9	once	TRBJ1-2	NA	TGTGCCAGCAGCTTAGGACCGGTAGGCTATGGCTACACCTTC	CASSLGPVGYGYTF
TRBV20-1	few	TRBJ2-3	TRBD2	TGCAGTGCTAGAGATTCGGGAGGGGGAGATACGCAGTATTTT	CSARDSGGGDTQYF
TRBV5-1	few	TRBJ2-1	TRBD1	TGCGCCAGCAGCTTGGGACAGGGCGTTGAGCAGTTCTTC	CASSLGQGVEQFF